Shown below are 26 T cell receptor beta chains from a single sample sequenced in a study of T cell changes during pregnancy in multiple sclerosis. The method was immunoSEQ multiplex PCR; TCRdb's version includes in-frame clones alone and lacks a portion of them. Of more than 95,000 clones listed, approximately 90% are singletons. This specimen consisted of peripheral blood, obtained after pregnancy. Every receptor here comes from a female donor with multiple sclerosis, enrolled in a pregnancy study.

The V gene is TRBV7-3, the J gene TRBJ1-6, with TRBD1 as a possible D gene (6 bases). This CDR3 comprises 14 residues. Trimming took off 2 bases at V and 6 bases at J, with 8 bases between the two ends. Germline V gene lookup returns CDR1 SGHTA and CDR2 FQGTGA. The DNA for the CDR3 is TGTGCCAGCAGCTTAGGGACAAGTAATTCACCCCTCCACTTT. This translates into CASSLGTSNSPLHF.

The chain recombines TRBV7-2 with TRBJ1-5; no definite D call. The ends were cut back, 2 bases at V and 1 base at J, with 9 bases in the middle. The CDR3 consists of 15 residues. CDR1 is SGHTA, CDR2 FQGNSA, per germline. The CDR3 sequence: CASSLNGLSNQPQHF. The CDR3 DNA is TGTGCCAGCAGCTTAAATGGGCTGAGCAATCAGCCCCAGCATTTT. Full variable domain (rest looked up from reference TRBV7-2 and TRBJ1-5): GAGVSQSPSNKVTEKGKDVELRCDPISGHTALYWYRQSLGQGLEFLIYFQGNSAPDKSGLPSDRFSAERTGGSVSTLTIQRTQQEDSAVYLCASSLNGLSNQPQHFGDGTRLSIL.

This chain uses TRBV15 with TRBJ2-1; 13 positions agree with TRBD2. This CDR3 is 15 amino acids long. V lost 5 bases to trimming and J lost 4 bases; unmatched junction nucleotides: 2. The V gene's germline CDR1 is LNHNV and CDR2 YYDKDF (reference sequence). CDR3 DNA sequence: TGTGCCACCAGCGAGGGACTAGCGGGGTACAATGAGCAGTTCTTC. Protein: CATSEGLAGYNEQFF. Full variable domain (missing parts from reference TRBV15 and TRBJ2-1): DAMVIQNPRYQVTQFGKPVTLSCSQTLNHNVMYWYQQKSSQAPKLLFHYYDKDFNNEADTPDNFQSRRPNTSFCFLDIRSPGLGDTAMYLCATSEGLAGYNEQFFGPGTRLTVL.

This clone appeared a few times. This chain uses TRBV5-1 with TRBJ1-1; D is undetermined. CDR3 length: 14 amino acids. Looked up from germline, CDR1 is SGHRS and CDR2 is YFSETQ. The ends were cut back, 2 bases at V and 0 bases at J, with 8 bases in the middle. The DNA of the CDR3 is TGCGCCAGCAGCTTTGGCAGAATGAACACTGAAGCTTTCTTT. This codes for CASSFGRMNTEAFF.

The chain recombines TRBV5-1 with TRBJ2-7; TRBD2 matches 11 bases. The germline V gene has CDR1 SGHRS and CDR2 YFSETQ. With 7 bases clipped from V and 3 bases from J, the junction kept 6 bases outside the gene matches. The CDR3 loop spans 14 amino acids. The CDR3 sequence: CASSRTSGFYEQYF. CDR3 coding DNA: TGCGCCAGCTCGCGGACTAGCGGGTTCTACGAGCAGTACTTC.

The rearrangement joins TRBV10-1 to TRBJ2-2; D perhaps matches TRBD2 (6 bases). V lost 2 bases to trimming and J lost 5 bases, with 9 bases between them. The CDR3 contains 14 residues. The germline V gene encodes CDR1 WNHNN and CDR2 SYGVQD (reference sequence). For the CDR3, the DNA is TGCGCCAGCAGTGAGAGACTAGTAACCGGGGAGCTGTTTTTT. As protein: CASSERLVTGELFF.

The chain couples TRBV6-4 to TRBJ1-1; D unclear. This CDR3 has 13 residues. Germline V gene lookup returns CDR1 MRHNA and CDR2 SNTAGT. Trimming pared 5 bases from V and 4 bases from J, leaving 11 bases between. The CDR3 reads CASSIIEGTEAFF. CDR3 coding DNA: TGTGCCAGCAGTATCATCGAGGGCACTGAAGCTTTCTTT.

The genes are TRBV5-1 and TRBJ2-6, with 7 bases identical to TRBD1. The CDR3 totals 18 residues. The V segment lost 0 bases and the J segment 2 bases; nucleotides outside the gene matches: 8. Germline V gene lookup returns CDR1 SGHRS and CDR2 YFSETQ. CDR3 sequence (DNA): TGCGCCAGCAGCTTGGAGGCACAGGGGATAGCTGGGGCCAACGTCCTGACTTTC. Protein: CASSLEAQGIAGANVLTF.

This chain uses TRBV18 with TRBJ2-7; D ambiguous. The CDR3 has 14 residues. Germline V lookup: CDR1 KGHSH, CDR2 LQKENI. Trimming shortened V by 6 bases and J by 0 bases, and 12 bases separated the two germline ends. DNA of the CDR3: TGTGCCAGCTCTGAAGATGCGTTCTCCTACGAGCAGTACTTC. Translating it yields CASSEDAFSYEQYF.

The gene calls are TRBV7-9 and TRBJ2-7, with a possible D match to TRBD1 (5 bases). The CDR3 extends over 14 amino acids. Trimming took 0 bases from V and 3 from J, leaving 9 bases between them. Germline assignment: CDR1 SEHNR and CDR2 FQNEAQ (reference sequence). Here the CDR3 reads CASSLAGRDYEQYF. The CDR3 bases are TGTGCCAGCAGCTTAGCGGGGCGCGACTACGAGCAGTACTTC.

The V gene is TRBV14, the J gene TRBJ1-2, with TRBD1 as a possible D gene (6 bases). CDR3 length equals 13 residues. Germline CDR1 reads SGHDN; CDR2 reads FVKESK. V was pared by 5 bases and J by 8 bases, with 15 bases between. This CDR3 is CASSSLQGSGYTF. The CDR3 nucleotides are TGTGCCAGCAGCTCCTTACAGGGATCCGGCTACACCTTC.

V and J are TRBV5-4 and TRBJ2-5; D is unresolved. Per germline, CDR1 SGHNT and CDR2 YYREEE (reference sequence). The CDR3 runs to 13 residues. Trimming cost V 4 bases and J 1 base, with 8 bases left between them. The DNA of the CDR3 is TGTGCCAGCAGCCGCACACCCCAAGAGACCCAGTACTTC. Residues: CASSRTPQETQYF.

The chain is built from TRBV6-5 and TRBJ1-1; possibly TRBD1 for D (6 bases). The CDR3 covers 16 residues. V shed 4 bases and J shed 2 bases, with 17 bases lying between them. Germline V lookup: CDR1 MNHEY, CDR2 SVGAGI. The CDR3: CASSSLTTGLNTEAFF. The CDR3 nucleotides read TGTGCCAGCAGTTCTCTAACGACAGGCCTCAACACTGAAGCTTTCTTT.

This chain links TRBV5-1 with TRBJ2-1, with a possible D match to TRBD2 (5 bases). Trimming stripped 4 bases from V and 5 bases from J, with 16 bases between. Germline CDR1 is SGHRS and CDR2 is YFSETQ. CDR3 length: 15 residues. This CDR3 reads CASSQNTGNHNEQFF. DNA of the CDR3: TGCGCCAGCAGCCAAAATACCGGGAACCACAATGAGCAGTTCTTC.

The chain recombines TRBV5-4 with TRBJ2-1; D gene uncertain. V lost 4 bases, J lost 6 bases, and 20 bases lay in between. The CDR3 sequence is 16 residues long. The V gene's germline CDR1 is SGHNT and CDR2 YYREEE (reference sequence). The CDR3 sequence: CASSPGPLKRANEQFF. The CDR3 bases are TGTGCCAGCAGCCCGGGTCCCCTCAAGCGAGCCAATGAGCAGTTCTTC.

This clone was counted a few times. V usage is TRBV19 and J usage is TRBJ2-5; 8 nucleotides match TRBD1. CDR1 is LNHDA, CDR2 SQIVND, per germline (reference sequence). This CDR3 has 13 residues. The V segment lost 6 bases and the J segment 5 bases; nucleotides outside the gene matches: 5. The CDR3 reads CASSPTGGETQYF. CDR3 DNA sequence: TGTGCCAGTAGCCCAACAGGGGGGGAGACCCAGTACTTC. Complete variable domain (other parts from reference TRBV19 and TRBJ2-5): DGGITQSPKYLFRKEGQNVTLSCEQNLNHDAMYWYRQDPGQGLRLIYYSQIVNDFQKGDIAEGYSVSREKKESFPLTVTSAQKNPTAFYLCASSPTGGETQYFGPGTRLLVL.

V and J are TRBV5-4 and TRBJ2-1; tentative D call: TRBD2 (5 bases). The CDR3 runs to 13 residues. Trimming shortened V by 2 bases and J by 6 bases, and 9 bases separated the two germline ends. CDR1 SGHNT and CDR2 YYREEE come from the germline V gene (reference sequence). The CDR3 bases are TGTGCCAGCAGCTTTACGACTACCAATGAGCAGTTCTTC. Protein: CASSFTTTNEQFF.

The rearrangement uses TRBV5-1 and TRBJ2-1; D is uncertain. This CDR3 is 14 amino acids long. Trimming took off 0 bases at V and 6 bases at J, with 10 bases between the two ends. Germline lookup yields CDR1 SGHRS and CDR2 YFSETQ. The DNA for the CDR3 is TGCGCCAGCAGCTTGGTCCCCGAGCCCAATGAGCAGTTCTTC. The encoded protein is CASSLVPEPNEQFF.

This clone was counted a single time. The V call is TRBV29-1, the J call TRBJ2-2, with 14 bases that match TRBD2. The trim removed 7 bases at V and 6 bases at J, leaving 7 bases unmatched. The germline CDR1 and CDR2 sequences are SQVTM and ANQGSEA. The CDR3 runs 15 residues. The CDR3 DNA sequence: TGCAGCGGCACCGTGGGACTAGCGGGAGCCGGGGAGCTGTTTTTT. This codes for CSGTVGLAGAGELFF.

The rearrangement joins TRBV7-8 to TRBJ2-7, with 11 nucleotides matching TRBD2. The germline CDR1 and CDR2 sequences are SGHVS and FQNEAQ. The ends lost 5 bases at V and 4 bases at J; junction bases unmatched: 7. This CDR3 has 15 residues. CDR3 loop: CASSPLAGGPYEQYF. The DNA for the CDR3 is TGTGCCAGCAGCCCCTTAGCGGGAGGGCCGTACGAGCAGTACTTC.

The chain is built from TRBV7-2 and TRBJ1-2; 7 bases agree with TRBD1. Trimming took 4 bases from V and 12 from J; bases not matched to a gene: 11. Germline V gene lookup returns CDR1 SGHTA and CDR2 FQGNSA. This CDR3 region has 13 residues. The DNA for the CDR3 is TGTGCCAGCAGCTCAGCCTACAGGGGAAATGACACCTTC. As protein: CASSSAYRGNDTF.

The chain has TRBV30 and TRBJ2-7; 8 bases are shared with TRBD1. CDR1 GTSNPN and CDR2 SVGIG come from the germline V gene (reference sequence). This CDR3 has 14 residues. The V and J ends lost 0 bases and 9 bases, in that order; junction bases with no gene match: 10. CDR3 protein: CAWSVGTGPMGQYF. The CDR3 DNA sequence: TGTGCCTGGAGTGTAGGGACAGGACCCATGGGGCAGTACTTC.

The table lists this clone with a count of one. CDR3 residues: CASSPSTGITGELFF. As DNA, the CDR3 is TGTGCCAGCAGTCCTTCGACAGGGATCACCGGGGAGCTGTTTTTT. The rearrangement uses TRBV28 and TRBJ2-2; 7 nucleotides match TRBD1. Germline CDR1 is MDHEN and CDR2 is SYDVKM. J lost 4 bases, V lost 5 bases, and 7 bases had no gene match. This CDR3 region has 15 residues.

This chain joins TRBV10-3 and TRBJ2-3; 11 positions agree with TRBD1. CDR1 is ENHRY and CDR2 is SYGVKD in the germline V gene. CDR3 size: 16 residues. J lost 2 bases, V lost 6 bases, and 7 bases had no gene match. CDR3 sequence: CAIRGDRGFLTDTQYF. Written as DNA, the CDR3 is TGTGCCATCAGGGGGGACAGGGGGTTTCTCACAGATACGCAGTATTTT.

The chain carries TRBV28 and TRBJ2-7; D gene ambiguous. CDR1 MDHEN and CDR2 SYDVKM come from the germline V gene. Trimming shortened V by 1 base and J by 0 bases, and 7 bases separated the two germline ends. This CDR3 is 14 amino acids long. The CDR3 nucleotides read TGTGCCAGCAGTTTATCCAGAGGCTCCTACGAGCAGTACTTC. Its protein is CASSLSRGSYEQYF.

The chain uses TRBV5-8 and TRBJ2-7; perhaps TRBD2 as D (6 bases). The V gene's germline CDR1 is SGHTS and CDR2 YDEGEE. The CDR3 is 13 amino acids. V lost 1 base and J lost 7, with 12 bases in between. The CDR3: CASSLRRGGEQYF. As DNA, the CDR3 is TGTGCCAGCAGCTTGCGGAGGGGAGGTGAGCAGTACTTC.